One T cell receptor (beta chain) is described in this entry. What it binds is not known. The CDR3 is 17 residues long. The germline gives CDR1 LNHNV, CDR2 YYDKDF (reference sequence). The V gene end was trimmed by 0 bases and the J gene end by 5 bases; junction bases not matched to a gene: 9. The PCR made use of 60 Vbeta and 13 Jbeta primers. TCRdb's copy holds only in-frame clones and misses some; the assay was immunoSEQ multiplex PCR. Of about 98,000 clones in the sample, 60% to 75% were seen once. The data stem from a study of cytomegalovirus exposure and HLA in healthy donors. Broader study findings: Accurate predictions that matched the HLA-A and HLA-B alleles of most subjects were reportedly made from TCR beta sequences.

The genes are TRBV15 and TRBJ1-5; 8 bases fit TRBD1. The clonotype comes from a female donor in good health and CMV-seronegative. The sequenced sample was PBMCs. CDR3 in amino acids: CATSRDPGTGLYQPQHF. The CDR3, as DNA: TGTGCCACCAGCAGAGACCCGGGGACAGGATTATATCAGCCCCAGCATTTT.